These 28 T cell receptor beta chains share one sample of origin, sequenced in a study of CD8 T cells in ankylosing spondylitis. TCRdb ran MiXCR on the 5' RACE reads and lists one entry per CDR3 protein. The repertoire consists of around 300,000 distinct CDR3 sequences, with 11% occurring once and the leading ten covering more than 7%. Sequenced: blood, either unsorted or a sorted T cell fraction (not recorded which). The source is a female donor with ankylosing spondylitis or in good health (not recorded which).

This clonotype occurred many times. This chain uses TRBV7-2 with TRBJ2-3; unclear D gene. Germline V gene lookup returns CDR1 SGHTA and CDR2 FQGNSA. Trimming pared 2 bases from V and 4 bases from J, leaving 10 bases between. There are 14 residues in the CDR3. The DNA for the CDR3 is TGTGCCAGCAGCTTACAGGTCCGGGCAGATACGCAGTATTTT. It is translated as CASSLQVRADTQYF. The full variable domain, in which reference TRBV7-2 and TRBJ2-3 provide the parts outside the CDR3, is GAGVSQSPSNKVTEKGKDVELRCDPISGHTALYWYRQSLGQGLEFLIYFQGNSAPDKSGLPSDRFSAERTGGSVSTLTIQRTQQEDSAVYLCASSLQVRADTQYFGPGTRLTVL.

This clonotype was recorded at least ten times. The chain combines TRBV20-1 with TRBJ1-2; a possible D gene is TRBD1 (5 bases). The V end was cut by 6 bases, the J end by 4 bases, with 12 bases between. This CDR3 comprises 12 residues. Looked up from germline, CDR1 is DFQATT and CDR2 is SNEGSKA (reference sequence). The DNA for the CDR3 is TGCAGTGCCCCGGGACCGTCCTATGGCTACACCTTC. Encoded protein: CSAPGPSYGYTF.

As for this clonotype: This may be a read error, as it is one base from a much larger clone. The genes are TRBV28 and TRBJ1-5, with TRBD1 identical over 9 bases. CDR1 is MDHEN, CDR2 SYDVKM, per germline. The CDR3 covers 15 residues. The CDR3 coding sequence is TGTGCCAGCAAAACAGGGGGCGTCGGCAATCAGCCCCGGCATTTT. The encoded protein is CASKTGGVGNQPRHF. Variable domain in full (rest from reference TRBV28 and TRBJ1-5): DVKVTQSSRYLVKRTGEKVFLECVQDMDHENMFWYRQDPGLGLRLIYFSYDVKMKEKGDIPEGYSVSREKKERFSLILESASTNQTSMYLCASKTGGVGNQPRHFGDGTRLSIL.

The chain joins TRBV5-1 to TRBJ2-1; D may be TRBD1 (6 bases). Trimming pared 7 bases from V and 8 bases from J, leaving 13 bases between. Germline-derived CDR1 and CDR2 are SGHRS and YFSETQ. The CDR3 extends over 12 amino acids. CDR3 sequence (DNA): TGCGCCAGCGGGGGCGAGACCCATGAGCAGTTCTTC. It is translated as CASGGETHEQFF.

For this clonotype: A much bigger clone sits one base away, suggesting this may be a read error. CDR3 region: CASSLVMGQLSPGAFF. Written as DNA, the CDR3 is TGTGCCAGCAGCTTAGTGATGGGACAACTGAGCCCTGGAGCTTTCTTT. The genes are TRBV7-6 and TRBJ1-1; tentatively, D is TRBD1 (6 bases). This CDR3 region has 16 residues. Germline V gene sequence: CDR1 SGHVS, CDR2 FNYEAQ. V lost 1 base and J lost 10, with 22 bases in between.

This clonotype was recorded at least ten times. The chain employs TRBV27 and TRBJ1-5, with unresolved D. CDR1 and CDR2 (germline): MNHEY, SMNVEV (reference sequence). Trimming removed 9 bases from V and 1 base from J, with 10 bases in between. This CDR3 spans 13 amino acids. The CDR3 region is CASQDRSNQPQHF. Here the CDR3 DNA reads TGTGCCAGTCAAGACCGAAGCAATCAGCCCCAGCATTTT.

This clonotype was detected many times. The chain links TRBV15 to TRBJ1-5, with D possibly matching TRBD1 (5 bases). Germline CDR1 reads LNHNV; CDR2 reads YYDKDF (reference sequence). Deletions cut 1 base from V and 6 bases from J, with 19 bases between. The CDR3 runs to 17 residues. In DNA, the CDR3 is TGTGCCACCAGCAGAGGCAATCGGGATCAGGGAGGTCAGCCCCAGCATTTT. This translates into CATSRGNRDQGGQPQHF.

This clonotype was counted many times. The rearrangement uses TRBV10-1 and TRBJ2-2; no reliable D call. The CDR3 contains 14 residues. Germline-derived CDR1 and CDR2 are WNHNN and SYGVQD (reference sequence). The V end was cut by 3 bases, the J end by 0 bases, with 5 bases between. The CDR3 region has the DNA TGCGCCAGCAGTGAACAAGCGAACACCGGGGAGCTGTTTTTT. Its translation: CASSEQANTGELFF.

This clonotype occurred many times. The chain combines TRBV5-1 with TRBJ2-7, with 9 bases identical to TRBD1. This CDR3 has 14 residues. V lost 3 bases and J lost 3; bases outside the gene matches: 4. Looked up from germline, CDR1 is SGHRS and CDR2 is YFSETQ. Here the CDR3 reads CASSSTTGGYEQYF. CDR3 coding DNA: TGCGCCAGCAGCTCTACGACAGGGGGCTACGAGCAGTACTTC.

This clonotype has a count of ten or more. This chain joins TRBV5-1 and TRBJ2-1; TRBD1 agrees at 7 bases. Germline CDR1 SGHRS, CDR2 YFSETQ. The CDR3 has 13 amino acids. V lost 2 bases to trimming and J lost 6 bases; unmatched junction nucleotides: 2. In nucleotides, the CDR3 is TGCGCCAGCAGCTTACAGGGGTTCAATGAGCAGTTCTTC. This encodes CASSLQGFNEQFF.

This clonotype was counted at least ten times. This chain links TRBV6-5 with TRBJ2-1, with 10 bases lining up with TRBD1. The CDR3 is made up of 16 amino acids. The trim removed 4 bases at V and 0 bases at J, leaving 3 bases unmatched. Germline values: CDR1 MNHEY, CDR2 SVGAGI. The CDR3 loop is CASSLGQGGSYNEQFF. The CDR3 DNA follows: TGTGCCAGCAGTTTAGGACAGGGGGGCTCCTACAATGAGCAGTTCTTC.

In this sample, this clonotype turned up many times. The V gene is TRBV12-3 or TRBV12-4, the J gene TRBJ1-2; weak D call: TRBD1 (6 bases). V was shortened by 10 bases and J by 2 bases, with 14 bases between the two germline ends. The length of the CDR3 is 13 residues. The CDR3 here is CAIRGGENYGYTF. CDR3 nucleotide sequence: TGTGCCATTAGAGGGGGTGAGAACTATGGCTACACCTTC.

This clonotype was counted at least ten times. V and J are TRBV7-8 and TRBJ1-1; tentatively, D is TRBD1 (6 bases). Germline-derived CDR1 and CDR2 are SGHVS and FQNEAQ. V was trimmed by 5 bases and J by 0 bases, leaving 16 bases between them. The CDR3 length is 16 residues. The CDR3 nucleotides read TGTGCCAGCAGCCCCGGGGGGGGGCCCATGAACACTGAAGCTTTCTTT. Its translation is CASSPGGGPMNTEAFF.

This clonotype appeared a few times. The rearrangement links TRBV27 to TRBJ2-7; 7 bases line up with TRBD1. The CDR3 length is 14 residues. The V segment lost 4 bases and the J segment 3 bases; nucleotides outside the gene matches: 6. Germline V CDR1 and CDR2: MNHEY, SMNVEV (reference sequence). The CDR3 DNA follows: TGTGCCAGCAGTTCCCGGACAGGCCTCTACGAGCAGTACTTC. Its protein is CASSSRTGLYEQYF.

This clonotype was seen a few times. V and J are TRBV29-1 and TRBJ1-2, with 7 nucleotides matching TRBD1. The CDR3 covers 12 residues. Unmatched junction bases numbered 3, after V lost 5 bases and J lost 3 bases. Germline CDR1 reads SQVTM; CDR2 reads ANQGSEA. This CDR3 reads CSVTGTDYGYTF. CDR3 nucleotides: TGCAGCGTTACCGGGACAGACTATGGCTACACCTTC.

The chain is built from TRBV18 and TRBJ1-2, with D perhaps matching TRBD1 (5 bases). Germline V gives CDR1 KGHSH, CDR2 LQKENI. CDR3 length: 14 amino acids. V lost 6 bases, J lost 3 bases, and 14 bases lay in between. CDR3 DNA: TGTGCCAGCTCCCCCAGTCGGGGGGACTATGGCTACACCTTC. It yields the protein CASSPSRGDYGYTF.

On this clonotype itself: This may arise from a read error, as a much more abundant clone is one base away. Since no conserved phenylalanine or tryptophan closes the CDR3, a read error is the likely cause. The genes are TRBV5-1 and TRBJ1-1, with a weak D call TRBD1 (6 bases). Trimming shortened V by 3 bases and J by 1 base, and 13 bases separated the two germline ends. The CDR3 covers 15 residues. Germline V gene lookup returns CDR1 SGHRS and CDR2 YFSETQ. CDR3 in DNA: TGCGCCAGCAGCTCGGCACCGACAGGGAACACTGAAGCTTTCTAT. This translates into CASSSAPTGNTEAFY.

This clonotype occurred many times. The V and J genes are TRBV10-2 and TRBJ1-4; 9 nucleotides line up with TRBD1. The CDR3 totals 18 residues. Losses at the gene ends were 0 bases for V and 6 bases for J; bases not matched to a gene: 11. Per germline, CDR1 WSHSY and CDR2 SAAADI. CDR3 loop: CASSESRAAQGADEKLFF. DNA for the CDR3: TGCGCCAGCAGTGAGTCGAGGGCCGCACAGGGGGCAGATGAAAAACTGTTTTTT.

This clonotype was found many times. The chain combines TRBV18 with TRBJ2-1; D perhaps matches TRBD1 (6 bases). V lost 4 bases, J lost 7 bases, and 17 bases lay in between. The CDR3 covers 15 residues. Germline CDR1 and CDR2: KGHSH and LQKENI. CDR3: CASSLPVQGRNEQFF. In DNA form, the CDR3 reads TGTGCCAGCTCACTACCGGTACAGGGAAGAAATGAGCAGTTCTTC.

In this sample, this clonotype turned up a few times. The V call is TRBV5-1, the J call TRBJ2-5; D unclear. Germline values: CDR1 SGHRS, CDR2 YFSETQ. V was shortened by 1 base and J by 3 bases, with 10 bases between the two germline ends. The CDR3 runs 14 residues. The CDR3: CASSLLGVKETQYF. CDR3 nucleotides: TGCGCCAGCAGCTTGCTAGGCGTCAAAGAGACCCAGTACTTC. Using reference TRBV5-1 and TRBJ2-5 for the parts outside the CDR3, the full variable domain is KAGVTQTPRYLIKTRGQQVTLSCSPISGHRSVSWYQQTPGQGLQFLFEYFSETQRNKGNFPGRFSGRQFSNSRSEMNVSTLELGDSALYLCASSLLGVKETQYFGPGTRLLVL.

The chain couples TRBV12-3 or TRBV12-4 to TRBJ2-3, with 10 bases identical to TRBD2. Trimming at V came to 3 bases and at J to 3 bases, leaving 6 bases not matched to a gene. CDR3 length: 16 amino acids. CDR3 coding DNA: TGTGCCAGCAGTTTCTCAGCGGGGGGGCCTACAGATACGCAGTATTTT. This sequence encodes CASSFSAGGPTDTQYF.

Details on this clonotype: The germline gene is not matched at one end of the junction; a read error may be the cause. This chain joins TRBV20-1 and TRBJ2-2; the match to TRBD2 covers 7 bases. The V gene's germline CDR1 is DFQATT and CDR2 SNEGSKA (reference sequence). The CDR3 totals 17 residues. CDR3 sequence reads: CCARDLGIAGFGGELFF. DNA of the CDR3: TGCTGTGCTAGAGATCTGGGGATAGCGGGTTTCGGCGGGGAGCTGTTTTTT.

The table lists this clonotype with many counts. V is TRBV7-9 and J is TRBJ2-2; D remains ambiguous. V lost 0 bases and J 3 bases, leaving 5 bases between the germline ends. This CDR3 comprises 14 residues. The V gene's germline CDR1 is SEHNR and CDR2 FQNEAQ (reference sequence). The CDR3 DNA reads TGTGCCAGCAGCTTAGCCGCGCACACCGGGGAGCTGTTTTTT. Residues: CASSLAAHTGELFF.

This clonotype was observed many times. The rearrangement links TRBV5-1 to TRBJ2-5; 10 bases line up with TRBD1. Germline lookup yields CDR1 SGHRS and CDR2 YFSETQ. V dropped 2 bases and J dropped 7; count of bases not matched to a gene: 5. The CDR3 sequence is 14 residues long. The CDR3 bases are TGCGCCAGCAGCTTAGGGACAGGGGAACGGACCCAGTACTTC. It is translated as CASSLGTGERTQYF.

There are a few counts of this clonotype. The chain combines TRBV3-1 with TRBJ2-3, with TRBD1 matching 11 bases. The CDR3 contains 14 residues. Germline V gene lookup returns CDR1 LGHDT and CDR2 YNNKEL (reference sequence). V was clipped by 4 bases and J by 6 bases; unmatched bases: 3. The CDR3 nucleotides read TGTGCCAGCAGCCTCCGGGACAGGGGGGATACGCAGTATTTT. Protein: CASSLRDRGDTQYF.

Of note for this clonotype: A much larger clone sits a single nucleotide away, making a read error possible. The chain is built from TRBV28 and TRBJ2-6; TRBD2 matches 10 bases. This CDR3 region has 17 residues. Germline values: CDR1 MDHEN, CDR2 SYDVKM. The CDR3 is CGSSLPSGSSGANVLTF. CDR3 nucleotide sequence: TGTGGCAGCAGTTTACCTAGCGGGAGTTCGGGGGCCAACGTCCTGACTTTC.

A few counts support this clonotype. This rearrangement joins TRBV20-1 to TRBJ1-2; D is unresolved. The germline CDR1 and CDR2 sequences are DFQATT and SNEGSKA (reference sequence). The CDR3 has 14 residues. The ends were cut back, 0 bases at V and 2 bases at J, with 10 bases in the middle. The CDR3 DNA follows: TGCAGTGCTAGAGATCTACTGGCAAACTATGGCTACACCTTC. This sequence encodes CSARDLLANYGYTF.

This clonotype was picked up many times. The chain combines TRBV5-6 with TRBJ1-5; tentative D call: TRBD1 (5 bases). V dropped 0 bases and J dropped 0 bases, with 10 bases sitting between them. This CDR3 has 16 amino acids. CDR1 and CDR2 (germline): SGHDT, YYEEEE. CDR3 loop: CASSLGGRPSNQPQHF. The CDR3 bases are TGTGCCAGCAGCTTGGGGGGGAGACCTAGCAATCAGCCCCAGCATTTT.